The 11 T cell receptor beta chains reported below all come from one sample, sequenced in a study of regulatory T cells in long-lasting Graves disease. The TCR beta library used iRepertoire HTBI primers with Arm-PCR amplification of CDR3. TCRdb processed the multiplex PCR reads anew with MiXCR; each CDR3 protein has one entry. The sample includes about 500,000 distinct CDR3 sequences, about a sixth of them seen just once. Time point given: newly diagnosed GD, antithyroid drugs for less than 3 months. Generation of the TCR library employed RNA extracted from PBMCs. A further study also used this sample, focusing on T cells in Graves' hyperthyroidism and ophthalmopathy.

The sequencing here drew on peripheral blood mononuclear cells (PBMCs), taken at new diagnosis, from a patient treated with antithyroid drugs. The receptors originated from a middle-aged man with Graves disease.

The sample holds a few counts of this clonotype. The chain combines TRBV12-5 with TRBJ2-2; the D gene could be TRBD1 or TRBD2 (6 bases each). CDR3 size: 17 residues. CDR1 and CDR2 from the germline V gene are LGHNT and FRNRAP. Trimming took 0 bases from V and 0 from J, leaving 11 bases between them. Here the CDR3 reads CASGLVHGGANTGELFF. As DNA, the CDR3 is TGTGCTAGTGGTTTGGTACACGGGGGCGCGAACACCGGGGAGCTGTTTTTT.

This clonotype was counted at least ten times. This sequence joins TRBV28 and TRBJ2-1, with a possible D match to TRBD2 (5 bases). Trimming cost V 7 bases and J 3 bases, with 16 bases left between them. The germline V gene has CDR1 MDHEN and CDR2 SYDVKM. The CDR3 extends over 15 amino acids. The CDR3 sequence: CASMIWSGVYNEQFF. CDR3 coding DNA: TGTGCCAGCATGATATGGAGCGGAGTCTACAATGAGCAGTTCTTC.

This clonotype was seen at least ten times. The chain recombines TRBV20-1 with TRBJ2-7, with 10 bases matching TRBD2. The CDR3 has 16 amino acids. In germline, CDR1 is DFQATT, CDR2 SNEGSKA (reference sequence). J lost 6 bases, V lost 6 bases, and 17 bases had no gene match. CDR3 residues: CSAISGLAVGVSEQYF. The CDR3 region has the DNA TGCAGTGCAATCTCCGGACTAGCGGTCGGCGTAAGCGAGCAGTACTTC.

This clonotype was picked up many times. The CDR3 protein is CATSDPSGRVGEQFF. The CDR3 nucleotides are TGTGCCACCAGTGACCCGTCAGGCCGCGTCGGTGAGCAGTTCTTC. The V call is TRBV24-1, the J call TRBJ2-1; D is ambiguous. CDR1 and CDR2 from the germline V gene are KGHDR and SFDVKD. CDR3 length equals 15 residues. V lost 4 bases and J 9 bases, leaving 18 bases between the germline ends.

On this clonotype itself: One base separates it from a far larger clone, so it is likely a read error. This sequence joins TRBV7-3 and TRBJ2-3; 7 positions match TRBD2. CDR3 size: 16 residues. Germline loops: CDR1 SGHTA, CDR2 FQGTGA. After removal of 5 bases from V and 0 bases from J, the junction contained 8 bases not matched to a gene. In DNA form, the CDR3 reads TGTGCCAGCAGCCCTCGGGACTACCCTAGCACAGATACGCAGTATTTT. Its protein product is CASSPRDYPSTDTQYF.

This sequence joins TRBV20-1 and TRBJ2-3, with 11 bases matching TRBD2. CDR3 size: 15 residues. The junction had 6 bases not matched to a gene; V was cut back by 3 bases and J by 4 bases. Germline values: CDR1 DFQATT, CDR2 SNEGSKA (reference sequence). CDR3 bases: TGCAGTGCTAGTCCACTAGCGGGAGTATCAGATACGCAGTATTTT. As protein: CSASPLAGVSDTQYF.

This chain connects TRBV29-1 to TRBJ2-1; a weak D match, TRBD2 (7 bases). The J call could be wrong; TRBJ2-7 is a better fit for the DNA end. Looked up from germline, CDR1 is SQVTM and CDR2 is ANQGSEA. This CDR3 spans 13 amino acids. CDR3 in DNA: TGCAGCGTGAGGGTGGGAGGGGGGAATGAGCAGTACTTC. This sequence encodes CSVRVGGGNEQYF.

This clonotype occurred a few times. The chain uses TRBV6-1 and TRBJ2-7; TRBD1 aligns across 9 bases. J gave up 4 bases and V 8 bases, and 6 bases lay outside the gene matches. The germline V gene encodes CDR1 MNHNS and CDR2 SASEGT. There are 13 residues in the CDR3. The CDR3 DNA sequence: TGTGCCAGCCGGGGACAGGGTAAATACGAGCAGTACTTC. This encodes CASRGQGKYEQYF.

This clonotype has only a few counts. The chain uses TRBV20-1 and TRBJ1-2; the D is unclear. V was clipped by 0 bases and J by 8 bases, with 7 bases between them. This CDR3 comprises 11 residues. CDR1 and CDR2 (germline): DFQATT, SNEGSKA (reference sequence). The DNA of the CDR3 is TGCAGTGCTAGAGAAGAACCGGGCTACACCTTC. This translates into CSAREEPGYTF.

V and J are TRBV7-2 and TRBJ2-5, with a weak D call TRBD2 (6 bases). This CDR3 region has 16 residues. The ends were cut back, 2 bases at V and 2 bases at J, with 15 bases in the middle. CDR1 and CDR2 (germline): SGHTA, FQGNSA. This chain's CDR3 is CASSLSAGSGQETQYF. The CDR3, as DNA: TGTGCCAGCAGCTTATCGGCGGGGAGCGGGCAAGAGACCCAGTACTTC.

The chain joins TRBV20-1 to TRBJ2-1, with TRBD2 matching 10 bases. V was pared by 1 base and J by 4 bases, with 7 bases of the junction left unmatched. The CDR3 contains 16 residues. Germline V gene sequence: CDR1 DFQATT, CDR2 SNEGSKA (reference sequence). CDR3 bases: TGCAGTGCTAGAGGGGGACTAGCGCGGATTTACAATGAGCAGTTCTTC. Translated, it gives CSARGGLARIYNEQFF.